The present entry profiles one T cell receptor (beta chain) with its context. Germline CDR1 is LGHNA and CDR2 is YSLEER. This CDR3 region has 16 residues. Trimming took 1 base from V and 2 from J, leaving 12 bases between them. These data are taken from a study of shared T cell receptors in the human thymus. Assay: immunoSEQ multiplex PCR; the TCRdb copy retains only in-frame clones and omits some. Counted here are 540,000 or so clones, around 78% occurring once; the ten biggest clones make up less than 0.015%. The same sample was also used in a study of human thymus T cells.

Specimen: thymocytes. V is TRBV4-3 and J is TRBJ1-5, with D tentatively TRBD1 (5 bases). The TCR sequence derives from a boy younger than two with a congenital heart defect. The CDR3 DNA reads TGCGCCAGCAGCCAAGTTGCAGGGTACGGCAATCAGCCCCAGCATTTT. This codes for CASSQVAGYGNQPQHF.